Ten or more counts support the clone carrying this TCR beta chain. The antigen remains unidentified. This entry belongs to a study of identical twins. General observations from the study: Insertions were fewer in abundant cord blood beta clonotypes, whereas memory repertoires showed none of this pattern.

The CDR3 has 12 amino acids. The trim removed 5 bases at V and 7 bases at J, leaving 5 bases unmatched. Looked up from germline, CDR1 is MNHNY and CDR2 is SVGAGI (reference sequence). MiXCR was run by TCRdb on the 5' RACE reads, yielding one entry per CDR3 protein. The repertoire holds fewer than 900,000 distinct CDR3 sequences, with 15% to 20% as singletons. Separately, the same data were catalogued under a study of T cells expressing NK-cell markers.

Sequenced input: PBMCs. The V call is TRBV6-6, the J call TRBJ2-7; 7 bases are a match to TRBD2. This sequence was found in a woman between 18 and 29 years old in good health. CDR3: CASSPTGGEQYF. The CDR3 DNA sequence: TGTGCCAGCAGTCCGACGGGGGGAGAGCAGTACTTC.